This T cell receptor beta chain is drawn from a study of T cells in localized non-small cell lung cancer. With 0 bases clipped from V and 2 bases from J, the junction kept 4 bases outside the gene matches. The CDR3 covers 18 residues. Germline assignment: CDR1 SEHNR and CDR2 FQNEAQ (reference sequence). Repertoires were generated with immunoSEQ multiplex PCR, while TCRdb's copy carries only in-frame clones and drops some. In the table there are roughly 70,000 clones, roughly nine tenths of which are singletons. This clone has more than one count but fewer than ten. Its antigen is undetermined. Whole-study findings and limits: Adjacent uninvolved lung tissue had the highest T cell clonality, exceeding tumor. Adjacent lung was found to contain a median approximately 60 of the top 100 tumor clones. Higher T cell density in the blood was associated with longer overall survival, whereas higher adjacent-lung clonality associated with shorter survival.

This specimen was peripheral blood, taken before any cancer treatment. V gene TRBV7-9 combines with J gene TRBJ2-6; 10 bases are shared with TRBD1. The receptor was derived from a male donor aged 60 or older with stage III squamous cell lung carcinoma. The CDR3 region is CASSLALGQGTGANVLTF. CDR3 sequence (DNA): TGTGCCAGCAGCTTAGCGTTGGGACAGGGGACTGGGGCCAACGTCCTGACTTTC.